This is a list of T cell receptor beta chains from one sample in a study of blood T cells in healthy people across ages. TCRdb processed the 5' RACE reads anew with MiXCR; each CDR3 protein has one entry. Of some 1.4 million distinct CDR3 sequences in the sample, approximately 38% were seen once. The sample was blood. The receptors come from a woman under 30 in good health. Both conserved end residues are part of each CDR3. A D gene is named only where the DNA matches it firmly. Rows give clone size only sometimes, using once, few, many, or a class for an expanded clone.

>NA|TRBV7-2|TRBJ2-3|NA
TGTGCCGGCAGCTCACTCGGGTTTGGCACAGATACGCAGTATTTT
CAGSSLGFGTDTQYF
>NA|TRBV9|TRBJ2-7|TRBD2
TGTGCCAGCAGCGTAGCTACGGGGGGTTACGAGCAGTACTTC
CASSVATGGYEQYF
>few|TRBV9|TRBJ2-1|TRBD2
TGTGCCAGCAGCGCTAGCGGGGGGGCCTATTTCGGCGATGAGCAGTTCTTC
CASSASGGAYFGDEQFF
>NA|TRBV7-6|TRBJ2-1|NA
TGTGCCAGCAGCTTAGTACCCCCGGCGGGACTCTCCTACAATGAGCAGTTCTTC
CASSLVPPAGLSYNEQFF
>once|TRBV4-1|TRBJ2-3|NA
TGCGCCAGCAGCCAACACCAGGAGGGGGCCACAGATACGCAGTATTTT
CASSQHQEGATDTQYF
>NA|TRBV12-3/TRBV12-4|TRBJ2-3|TRBD2
TGTGCCAGCTACCACTCGGCTAGCGGGAGTGCAGATACGCAGTATTTT
CASYHSASGSADTQYF
>NA|TRBV29-1|TRBJ2-7|TRBD2
TGCAGCGTTGAAGCAACTAGCGGGAGCTCCTACGAGCAGTACTTC
CSVEATSGSSYEQYF
>few|TRBV6-6|TRBJ1-6|NA
TGTGCCAGCAGCCGCCTTAATTCACCCCTCCACTTT
CASSRLNSPLHF
>NA|TRBV5-1|TRBJ2-1|TRBD2
TGCGCCAGCAGCTTGGTCGTACTAGCGGGAGCCGGAAATGAGCAGTTCTTC
CASSLVVLAGAGNEQFF
>few|TRBV7-8|TRBJ2-7|NA
TGTGCCAGCAGCCCCCATGGGGCCGTCCACGAGCAGTACTTC
CASSPHGAVHEQYF
>NA|TRBV7-3|TRBJ1-2|NA
TGTGCCAGCAGCGAGGGACAACCTAACTATGGCTACACCTTC
CASSEGQPNYGYTF
>NA|TRBV6-2/TRBV6-3|TRBJ2-3|NA
TGTGCCACCCGGAGGGGAGATACGCAGTATTTT
CATRRGDTQYF
>once|TRBV30|TRBJ2-7|NA
TGTGCGGGTTTGGGAGACTACGAGCAGTACTTC
CAGLGDYEQYF
>NA|TRBV2|TRBJ1-2|NA
TGTGCCAGCAGTGAAGCGGCGCAGAACTATGGCTACACCTTC
CASSEAAQNYGYTF
>few|TRBV27|TRBJ2-3|TRBD2
TGTGCCAGCAGTTTATTCCCAGGACTAGCGGGGAAGACAGATACGCAGTATTTT
CASSLFPGLAGKTDTQYF
>NA|TRBV7-2|TRBJ2-1|NA
TGTGCCAGCAGCTTAGCCTCGGACAGTTTCAATGAGCAGTTCTTC
CASSLASDSFNEQFF
>few|TRBV12-3/TRBV12-4|TRBJ2-1|TRBD2
TGTGCCAGCAGTCCGCCCCCGCGACTAGCCCAACACAATGAGCAGTTCTTC
CASSPPPRLAQHNEQFF
>NA|TRBV5-5|TRBJ2-1|TRBD2
TGTGCCAGCAGCTTGGCTGGCGGGAGGGCCAGCTGGGAGCAGTTCTTC
CASSLAGGRASWEQFF
>NA|TRBV7-9|TRBJ2-5|NA
TGTGCCAGCAGCTTAGGGCTTAGCGGCGTCCAAGAGACCCAGTACTTC
CASSLGLSGVQETQYF
>once|TRBV20-1|TRBJ2-1|NA
TGCAGTGCCATTCCAACTAACGGGGCTTTCTATGAGCAGTTCTTC
CSAIPTNGAFYEQFF
>NA|TRBV11-1|TRBJ1-6|NA
TGTGCCAGCAGCCGTCTCGGGGGATCACCCCTCCACTTT
CASSRLGGSPLHF
>few|TRBV29-1|TRBJ2-5|NA
TGCAGCGTTCTGGCGGGACAGATATTTTCGGGAAAAGAGACCCAGTACTTC
CSVLAGQIFSGKETQYF
>NA|TRBV6-6|TRBJ2-5|NA
TGTGCCAGCAGCGGGACATTTCAAGAGACCCAGTACTTC
CASSGTFQETQYF
>few|TRBV14|TRBJ2-5|NA
TGTGCCAGCAGCCAGGGGTTGGACTACCTTCCTAAAGAGACCCAGTACTTC
CASSQGLDYLPKETQYF
>few|TRBV10-3|TRBJ2-2|NA
TGTGCCATCAGTGATGTGGGGAACACCGGGGAGCTGTTTTTT
CAISDVGNTGELFF
>NA|TRBV12-3/TRBV12-4|TRBJ2-1|NA
TGTGCCAGCAATGGTCGGGAACCCGAGCAGTTCTTC
CASNGREPEQFF
>few|TRBV7-2|TRBJ2-7|NA
TGTGCCAGCAGCCAGACAGACGACAGAGGCGAGCAGTACTTC
CASSQTDDRGEQYF
>few|TRBV14|TRBJ2-1|NA
TGTGCCAGCAGCCAAACAGCGGCCAATGAGCAGTTCTTC
CASSQTAANEQFF
>few|TRBV7-2|TRBJ1-1|NA
TGTGCCAGCAGCTTAGCGGAGGGGGGGAGCACTGAAGCTTTCTTT
CASSLAEGGSTEAFF
>NA|TRBV28|TRBJ1-5|NA
TGTGCCAGCAGTTCGGGGGGGTTCAATCAGCCCCAGCATTTT
CASSSGGFNQPQHF